A selection of T cell receptor beta chains follows, all from one sample in a study of identifying expanded T cells in peripheral blood. The data were produced by immunoSEQ multiplex PCR, yet TCRdb's version contains in-frame clones alone and is incomplete. The repertoire consists of approximately 100,000 clones, with approximately 90% occurring once and the leading ten covering about 17%. Sequencing was done on a sample of blood. The receptors here all came from a person aged 18 to 70 in good health. CDR3s include the opening cysteine and the closing phenylalanine or tryptophan. The D gene is left open where the match is weak. Not every row has a clone size; where given, it reads once, few, many or a size class.

V gene: TRBV4-3
clone size: .
J gene: TRBJ1-2
D gene: .
CDR3 protein: CASSQVEGAYGYTF
CDR3 DNA: TGCGCCAGCAGCCAAGTCGAGGGTGCCTATGGCTACACCTTC

V gene: TRBV6-5
clone size: .
J gene: TRBJ1-6
D gene: .
CDR3 protein: CASSFSFQGGSPLHF
CDR3 DNA: TGTGCCAGCAGTTTCTCTTTTCAGGGCGGCTCACCCCTCCACTTT

V gene: TRBV4-3
clone size: few
J gene: TRBJ1-2
D gene: .
CDR3 protein: CASSQAAGANYGYTF
CDR3 DNA: TGCGCCAGCAGCCAAGCCGCCGGGGCTAACTATGGCTACACCTTC

V gene: TRBV2
clone size: .
J gene: TRBJ2-2
D gene: TRBD2
CDR3 protein: CASSDSSGGIGELFF
CDR3 DNA: TGTGCCAGCAGTGATTCTAGCGGGGGGATCGGGGAGCTGTTTTTT

V gene: TRBV7-2
clone size: .
J gene: TRBJ1-2
D gene: .
CDR3 protein: CASSLSQTENYGYTF
CDR3 DNA: TGTGCCAGCAGCTTAAGCCAAACTGAGAACTATGGCTACACCTTC

V gene: TRBV10-1
clone size: .
J gene: TRBJ2-5
D gene: .
CDR3 protein: CASSGGGPETQYF
CDR3 DNA: TGCGCCAGCAGTGGTGGGGGGCCTGAGACCCAGTACTTC

V gene: TRBV7-9
clone size: .
J gene: TRBJ2-1
D gene: .
CDR3 protein: CASSLGSNNEQFF
CDR3 DNA: TGTGCCAGCAGCTTAGGGTCCAACAATGAGCAGTTCTTC

V gene: TRBV2
clone size: few
J gene: TRBJ1-2
D gene: TRBD1
CDR3 protein: CATLQGLGGYTF
CDR3 DNA: TGTGCCACCCTACAGGGGCTGGGAGGCTACACCTTC

V gene: TRBV2
clone size: .
J gene: TRBJ1-5
D gene: .
CDR3 protein: CASSEIVGFAQHF
CDR3 DNA: TGTGCCAGCAGTGAGATTGTGGGGTTTGCCCAGCATTTT

V gene: TRBV27
clone size: .
J gene: TRBJ1-6
D gene: .
CDR3 protein: CASSPWGGNSPLHF
CDR3 DNA: TGTGCCAGCAGTCCGTGGGGGGGAAATTCACCCCTCCACTTT

V gene: TRBV25-1
clone size: .
J gene: TRBJ2-7
D gene: .
CDR3 protein: CASSGPGTQSYEQYF
CDR3 DNA: TGTGCCAGCAGTGGGCCCGGGACGCAATCCTACGAGCAGTACTTC

V gene: TRBV7-2
clone size: .
J gene: TRBJ1-1
D gene: TRBD1
CDR3 protein: CASSLTGGDPFGEAFF
CDR3 DNA: TGTGCCAGCAGCTTAACAGGGGGCGACCCTTTTGGTGAAGCTTTCTTT

V gene: TRBV28
clone size: few
J gene: TRBJ2-7
D gene: .
CDR3 protein: CASSPPPQGSYEQYF
CDR3 DNA: TGTGCCAGCAGTCCACCCCCACAGGGAAGCTACGAGCAGTACTTC

V gene: TRBV4-3
clone size: .
J gene: TRBJ1-1
D gene: .
CDR3 protein: CASSQEFKTLGVDTEAFF
CDR3 DNA: TGCGCCAGCAGCCAAGAGTTTAAGACTCTCGGGGTAGACACTGAAGCTTTCTTT

V gene: TRBV25-1
clone size: .
J gene: TRBJ1-4
D gene: .
CDR3 protein: CASSLNEKLFF
CDR3 DNA: TGTGCCAGCAGTTTGAATGAAAAACTGTTTTTT

V gene: TRBV4-2
clone size: .
J gene: TRBJ1-2
D gene: .
CDR3 protein: CASSPTRGYYGYTF
CDR3 DNA: TGTGCCAGCAGCCCGACCCGCGGGTACTATGGCTACACCTTC

V gene: TRBV5-8
clone size: once
J gene: TRBJ2-2
D gene: .
CDR3 protein: CANATPRVRSTGELFF
CDR3 DNA: TGTGCCAACGCCACCCCCCGGGTGAGGAGCACCGGGGAGCTGTTTTTT

V gene: TRBV11-2
clone size: .
J gene: TRBJ1-1
D gene: .
CDR3 protein: CASSSRQRNTEAFF
CDR3 DNA: TGTGCCAGCAGCTCCCGACAGAGGAACACTGAAGCTTTCTTT

V gene: TRBV5-6
clone size: .
J gene: TRBJ2-7
D gene: .
CDR3 protein: CASSGQDGPYEQYF
CDR3 DNA: TGTGCCAGCAGCGGCCAGGACGGGCCCTACGAGCAGTACTTC

V gene: TRBV11-3
clone size: .
J gene: TRBJ1-5
D gene: .
CDR3 protein: CASSLEANQPQHF
CDR3 DNA: TGTGCCAGCAGCTTAGAGGCCAATCAGCCCCAGCATTTT

V gene: TRBV6-6
clone size: .
J gene: TRBJ2-7
D gene: .
CDR3 protein: CASRPRTGGAYEQYF
CDR3 DNA: TGTGCCAGCAGACCTAGGACAGGCGGGGCCTACGAGCAGTACTTC

V gene: TRBV5-5
clone size: .
J gene: TRBJ2-7
D gene: .
CDR3 protein: CASSFGRGGGEQYF
CDR3 DNA: TGTGCCAGCAGCTTCGGACGTGGGGGTGGCGAGCAGTACTTC

V gene: TRBV7-2
clone size: few
J gene: TRBJ1-2
D gene: .
CDR3 protein: CASSQSPGNYGYTF
CDR3 DNA: TGTGCCAGCAGTCAGAGCCCCGGGAACTATGGCTACACCTTC

V gene: TRBV5-1
clone size: .
J gene: TRBJ2-5
D gene: TRBD2
CDR3 protein: CASSFLGGLASETQYF
CDR3 DNA: TGCGCCAGCAGCTTTTTGGGGGGACTAGCTTCGGAGACCCAGTACTTC

V gene: TRBV11-2
clone size: .
J gene: TRBJ1-5
D gene: .
CDR3 protein: CASSLEPGGPRPDSNQPQHF
CDR3 DNA: TGTGCCAGCAGCTTAGAGCCCGGGGGACCCCGACCTGATAGCAATCAGCCCCAGCATTTT

V gene: TRBV4-2
clone size: .
J gene: TRBJ2-7
D gene: TRBD2
CDR3 protein: CASSRGGTSYEQYF
CDR3 DNA: TGTGCCAGCAGCCGCGGGGGGACATCCTACGAGCAGTACTTC

V gene: TRBV4-1
clone size: .
J gene: TRBJ1-6
D gene: .
CDR3 protein: CASSQELTYNSPLHF
CDR3 DNA: TGCGCCAGCAGCCAAGAACTGACCTATAATTCACCCCTCCACTTT

V gene: TRBV5-4
clone size: .
J gene: TRBJ2-3
D gene: TRBD2
CDR3 protein: CASSLVVAGGADTQYF
CDR3 DNA: TGTGCCAGCAGCTTGGTCGTAGCGGGGGGGGCAGATACGCAGTATTTT

V gene: TRBV6-5
clone size: .
J gene: TRBJ1-1
D gene: .
CDR3 protein: CASSSSLNTEAFF
CDR3 DNA: TGTGCCAGCAGTTCCAGTCTGAACACTGAAGCTTTCTTT

V gene: TRBV15
clone size: .
J gene: TRBJ1-5
D gene: TRBD1
CDR3 protein: CATSTRGLRDQPQHF
CDR3 DNA: TGTGCCACCAGCACGAGGGGGCTTCGGGATCAGCCCCAGCATTTT

V gene: TRBV27
clone size: .
J gene: TRBJ1-5
D gene: TRBD1
CDR3 protein: CASSQGAEGSPQHF
CDR3 DNA: TGTGCCAGTTCTCAGGGGGCGGAGGGGAGTCCCCAGCATTTT

V gene: TRBV5-1
clone size: .
J gene: TRBJ1-3
D gene: TRBD1
CDR3 protein: CASSSGTGVSSGNTIYF
CDR3 DNA: TGCGCCAGCAGCTCCGGGACAGGGGTCAGCTCTGGAAACACCATATATTTT

V gene: TRBV19
clone size: .
J gene: TRBJ2-7
D gene: .
CDR3 protein: CASSSATGGGFEQYF
CDR3 DNA: TGTGCCAGTAGTTCCGCGACAGGAGGAGGATTTGAGCAGTACTTC

V gene: TRBV6-1
clone size: .
J gene: TRBJ1-6
D gene: TRBD1
CDR3 protein: CAIWTGSSYNSPLHF
CDR3 DNA: TGTGCCATTTGGACAGGGAGCTCCTATAATTCACCCCTCCACTTT

V gene: TRBV4-1
clone size: .
J gene: TRBJ1-2
D gene: .
CDR3 protein: CASSQDPTLGEGYTF
CDR3 DNA: TGCGCCAGCAGCCAAGATCCCACTCTTGGCGAGGGCTACACCTTC

V gene: TRBV28
clone size: once
J gene: TRBJ1-6
D gene: .
CDR3 protein: CASSILQGPLHF
CDR3 DNA: TGTGCCAGCAGTATCCTACAGGGACCCCTCCACTTT

V gene: TRBV27
clone size: .
J gene: TRBJ2-3
D gene: .
CDR3 protein: CASSGVETILSTDTQYF
CDR3 DNA: TGTGCCAGCAGTGGCGTTGAGACTATCTTAAGCACAGATACGCAGTATTTT

V gene: TRBV30
clone size: .
J gene: TRBJ1-5
D gene: .
CDR3 protein: CAWSVEGHQPQHF
CDR3 DNA: TGTGCCTGGAGTGTGGAGGGCCATCAGCCCCAGCATTTT

V gene: TRBV6-5
clone size: .
J gene: TRBJ1-2
D gene: .
CDR3 protein: CASSRTDSNYGYTF
CDR3 DNA: TGTGCCAGCTCCCGGACAGATTCTAACTATGGCTACACCTTC

V gene: TRBV11-2
clone size: .
J gene: TRBJ2-7
D gene: TRBD1
CDR3 protein: CASRRNRDRGFEQYF
CDR3 DNA: TGTGCCAGCAGACGAAACCGGGACAGGGGTTTTGAGCAGTACTTC

V gene: TRBV2
clone size: .
J gene: TRBJ2-7
D gene: .
CDR3 protein: CASSQGSPLEQYF
CDR3 DNA: TGTGCCAGCTCCCAGGGGTCACCCCTGGAGCAGTACTTC

V gene: TRBV11-2
clone size: once
J gene: TRBJ2-7
D gene: .
CDR3 protein: CASSLGGSTTYEQYF
CDR3 DNA: TGTGCCAGCAGCTTAGGCGGCAGCACTACCTACGAGCAGTACTTC

V gene: TRBV4-3
clone size: .
J gene: TRBJ1-5
D gene: .
CDR3 protein: CASSRYREANQPQHF
CDR3 DNA: TGCGCCAGCAGCCGCTACAGGGAGGCAAACCAGCCCCAGCATTTT

V gene: TRBV25-1
clone size: .
J gene: TRBJ1-3
D gene: .
CDR3 protein: CASSITGKGGNTIYF
CDR3 DNA: TGTGCCAGCAGTATCACAGGGAAAGGTGGAAACACCATATATTTT

V gene: TRBV7-9
clone size: .
J gene: TRBJ2-7
D gene: .
CDR3 protein: CASSSTDVGAHYEQYF
CDR3 DNA: TGTGCCAGCAGCTCTACTGACGTCGGGGCCCACTACGAGCAGTACTTC

V gene: TRBV27
clone size: .
J gene: TRBJ1-3
D gene: .
CDR3 protein: CATHSPGNTIYF
CDR3 DNA: TGTGCCACCCACTCGCCTGGAAACACCATATATTTT

V gene: TRBV5-8
clone size: .
J gene: TRBJ1-5
D gene: .
CDR3 protein: CASSFGALNQPQHF
CDR3 DNA: TGTGCCAGCAGCTTCGGGGCTCTCAATCAGCCCCAGCATTTT

V gene: TRBV27
clone size: .
J gene: TRBJ2-5
D gene: TRBD2
CDR3 protein: CASSPAGGETQYF
CDR3 DNA: TGTGCCAGCAGTCCAGCGGGGGGAGAGACCCAGTACTTC

V gene: TRBV4-2
clone size: .
J gene: TRBJ1-4
D gene: .
CDR3 protein: CASSQAPGIGYEKLFF
CDR3 DNA: TGTGCCAGCAGCCAAGCACCCGGGATAGGGTATGAAAAACTGTTTTTT

V gene: TRBV28
clone size: .
J gene: TRBJ1-2
D gene: TRBD1
CDR3 protein: CASSPRDRVNGYTF
CDR3 DNA: TGTGCCAGCAGTCCCCGGGACAGGGTAAATGGCTACACCTTC